The source of this T cell receptor (beta chain) is a study of radiotherapy plus CTLA-4 blockade in lung cancer. General observations from the study: Blood-borne expansion of tumor-derived TCR clones followed radiotherapy plus ipilimumab. Interferon-beta and early blood T cell clone dynamics reportedly predicted response best.

Germline CDR1 reads LGHNA; CDR2 reads YSLEER. The CDR3 length is 15 residues. J lost 4 bases, V lost 3 bases, and 7 bases had no gene match. Focal radiation with ipilimumab CTLA-4 blockade was given to patients with chemo-refractory metastatic non-small-cell lung cancer. Assay used: immunoSEQ multiplex PCR; TCRdb lists only in-frame clones, some missing. The sample lists 70,000 to 95,000 clones, approximately 80% occurring once. A word on this clone: Its cognate antigen is unknown.

The chain couples TRBV4-3 to TRBJ2-3; TRBD2 matches at 7 bases. The sample here was peripheral blood, taken from a patient treated with radiotherapy plus ipilimumab. This TCR came from a human donor with non-small cell lung cancer that progressed on radiotherapy plus ipilimumab. The CDR3 DNA follows: TGCGCCAGCAGCCAGGGGCGCGGGAGACCAGATACGCAGTATTTT. It encodes CASSQGRGRPDTQYF.